The entry below gives a single T cell receptor beta chain sequence along with its context. Here immunoSEQ multiplex PCR was the method, and the copy in TCRdb shows in-frame clones only, minus some. This table holds 50,000 to 70,000 clones, approximately 85% found once. This sample is part of a study of control samples from healthy donors and cancer patients. CDR1 LNHDA and CDR2 SQIVND come from the germline V gene (reference sequence). The CDR3 runs to 13 residues. The V and J ends lost 5 bases and 3 bases respectively, with 11 bases between them. Sequenced input: blood. The chain has TRBV19 and TRBJ2-7; D is ambiguous. The sequence came from a man aged 45 to 65 in good health. The CDR3 here is CASSLNFGYEQYF. Here the CDR3 DNA reads TGTGCCAGTAGTTTGAACTTCGGCTACGAGCAGTACTTC.